This TCR beta chain was captured in a study of cytomegalovirus exposure and HLA in healthy donors. General study results and limits: Among TCR beta chains of equal frequency, HLA-associated ones were more clonally expanded in a later analysis.

The table lists this clone with a count of one. Antigen specificity is unknown. Primers included in the PCR were 60 Vbeta and 13 Jbeta primers. The method was immunoSEQ multiplex PCR; TCRdb's version includes in-frame clones alone and lacks a portion of them. The sample yields about 190,000 clones, roughly 87% seen once. The CDR3 loop spans 12 amino acids. V shed 1 base, J shed 8 bases, and the junction held 2 bases outside the gene matches. Germline CDR1 reads SQVTM; CDR2 reads ANQGSEA. This receptor was obtained from a boy aged 2 to 9 in good health and CMV-seronegative. The chain links TRBV29-1 to TRBJ1-2; TRBD1 aligns across 9 bases. Sequencing was performed on PBMCs. The CDR3 DNA sequence: TGCAGCGTTGAAGGGACAGGGGAAGGCTACACCTTC. As protein: CSVEGTGEGYTF.